This T cell receptor beta chain was sequenced during a study of T-cell reconstitution after alpha-beta-depleted transplantation in children. The TCRbeta library incorporated unique molecular identifiers. One entry per CDR3 protein results from TCRdb running MiXCR on the PCR reads. The sample consists of about a million distinct CDR3 sequences, 25% to 35% of them appearing once. General study results and limits: Newly produced T cells mostly accounted for T-cell counts and diversity one year post-transplant.

The CDR3 runs to 17 residues. The germline CDR1 and CDR2 sequences are MNHEY and SVGAGI. Trimming stripped 0 bases from V and 4 bases from J, with 13 bases between. Concerning this clonotype: The target antigen is unknown.

This TCR came from a boy in the first two years of life who had a stem cell transplant for SCID, so the T cells may come from the graft donor. Sequences were derived from PBMCs, mostly from graft donor cells, sampled 360 days after TCRalphabeta/CD19-depleted stem cell transplant. The chain uses TRBV6-5 and TRBJ2-6, with D maybe TRBD1 (6 bases). The CDR3 DNA is TGTGCCAGCAGTTACTCGACAGGCTCCAGGGGGGCCAACGTCCTGACTTTC. It specifies CASSYSTGSRGANVLTF.